This T cell receptor beta chain originates from a study of blood T cell repertoires in COVID-19. Study overall: Researchers got acute and convalescent COVID-19 samples from the United States, Italy and Spain. PBMCs, B-cell-depleted T cells, or T cells provided the cDNA or gDNA that made up the material.

Per the authors' pipeline: It was from reference gene primer amplification that nucleated cell counts were estimated. Clones were sequenced by immunoSEQ multiplex PCR, and TCRdb holds only the in-frame ones, with some missing. That table furnishes V, J and clone size, whereas the DNA furnished D and trimming. The repertoire includes roughly 250,000 clones, roughly 84% of them detected once, and around 2.2% sits in the top ten. J gave up 0 bases and V 5 bases, and 4 bases lay outside the gene matches. Germline CDR1 reads SGHKS; CDR2 reads YYEKEE (reference sequence). The CDR3 covers 15 residues. This receptor was obtained from a woman aged 40-49 years who had recovered from COVID-19. The rearrangement joins TRBV5-5 to TRBJ1-4, with 7 bases lining up with TRBD1. Sequencing was carried out using peripheral blood. The CDR3 DNA is TGTGCCAGCAGGCAAGGGACAGCAACTAATGAAAAACTGTTTTTT. It yields the protein CASRQGTATNEKLFF.